Listed below are T cell receptor beta chains from one sample, sequenced in a study of T cell changes during pregnancy in multiple sclerosis. This table comes from immunoSEQ multiplex PCR, and its TCRdb copy is limited to in-frame clones, with some not included. The repertoire has about 49,000 clones, almost 90% of them found once; the top ten carry under 6.5%. The sequences come from peripheral blood, collected after pregnancy. These receptors all stem from a female donor in good health, enrolled as a control in a pregnancy study. CDR3s include the opening cysteine and the closing phenylalanine or tryptophan.

TRBV25-1,CASSEGLAVNYEQFF
TRBV27,CASSLEGASNQPQHF
TRBV5-1,CASSLAQGMNTEAFF
TRBV5-5,CASSSTGTSGANTGELFF
TRBV18,CASSSTGGYNEQFF
TRBV7-7,CASSLSGGLQETQYF
TRBV5-1,CASSRTGVLGQYF
TRBV27,CASSGTSGGTGELFF
TRBV5-1,CASSLELGEGTYGYTF
TRBV19,CASSIGGPIQPQHF
TRBV4-2,CASSPRDSYEQYF
TRBV10-3,CAIRGQGANTGELFF
TRBV4-2,CASSSGLAEYNEQFF
TRBV5-6,CASSIEGGRSSGNTIYF
TRBV29-1,CSVEGRSQETQYF
TRBV13,CASSLTGGADTQYF
TRBV9,CASSAHVSGGATDTQYF
TRBV15,CATSQLAGSYNEQFF
TRBV11-3,CASSSQGNEQFF
TRBV5-1,CASGLAGGVAGELFF
TRBV21-1,CATPAVDSYNEQFF
TRBV27,CASSVGGSYEQYF
TRBV7-2,CASSLGRFDSPLHF
TRBV7-3,CASSETYTGELFF
TRBV4-2,CASSHETSGPYNEQFF
TRBV29-1,CSAPARGGVGYTF
TRBV5-4,CASSSLRDEQFF
TRBV5-6,CASSSLGQPGAFF
TRBV4-2,CASSQEGAGPYNEQFF
TRBV5-4,CASSRTSGSSGELFF
TRBV10-3,CAINPAGGVSTEAFF
TRBV4-2,CASSRGTSGINEQFF